Listed below are T cell receptor beta chains from one sample, sequenced in a study of shared clonotypes between healthy human individuals. Some clones are missing from TCRdb's copy, which holds only in-frame ones; the method was immunoSEQ multiplex PCR. Among some 2.3 million clones listed, roughly 93% were seen once. The sequencing input was naive CD4+ T cells from PBMCs. Receptors were obtained from a man aged 18-30 years in good health. Some clones in this sample may be carry-over from other donors' samples. Both conserved end residues are part of each CDR3. The order of the fields is D gene, clone size, V gene, CDR3 length, J gene, CDR3 DNA, CDR3 protein. The D gene is left open where the match is weak. A row's size may be missing; if present it is once, few, many or a size class.

TRBD1	.	TRBV7-9	15	TRBJ2-5	TGTGCCAGCAGCTTGGGGGACAGAAACCAAGAGACCCAGTACTTC	CASSLGDRNQETQYF
.	.	TRBV7-8	15	TRBJ2-3	TGTGCCAGCAGCTTAGTCGGACTCCGCACAGATACGCAGTATTTT	CASSLVGLRTDTQYF
TRBD2	.	TRBV5-4	16	TRBJ2-7	TGTGCCAGCAGCTTGGGGAGCGGGAGGGCCTCCTACGAGCAGTACTTC	CASSLGSGRASYEQYF
.	once	TRBV28	13	TRBJ2-7	TGTGCCAGCAGTTTCGGCCGAGGGTACGAGCAGTACTTC	CASSFGRGYEQYF
TRBD1	once	TRBV2	13	TRBJ1-1	TGTGCCAGCGGACGGGACAGGGATACTGAAGCTTTCTTT	CASGRDRDTEAFF
.	.	TRBV29-1	11	TRBJ1-2	TGCAGCGTTAGGGGGAACTATGGCTACACCTTC	CSVRGNYGYTF
TRBD1	.	TRBV15	18	TRBJ2-1	TGTGCCACCAGCAGAGATCATCTCAGGACAGGGTCCTACAATGAGCAGTTCTTC	CATSRDHLRTGSYNEQFF
.	.	TRBV27	14	TRBJ2-7	TGTGCCAGCAGTTTAAGTTGGATCTCTTACGAGCAGTACTTC	CASSLSWISYEQYF
.	.	TRBV19	13	TRBJ2-7	TGTGCCAGTATCGGCAGGAACTCCTACGAGCAGTACTTC	CASIGRNSYEQYF
TRBD1	.	TRBV5-6	15	TRBJ1-4	TGTGCCAGCAGCTTAAAGGGGACAGCAAATGAAAAACTGTTTTTT	CASSLKGTANEKLFF
TRBD1	.	TRBV6-5	14	TRBJ2-5	TGTGCCAGCAGTTACAGACACAGGGGGGAGACCCAGTACTTC	CASSYRHRGETQYF
TRBD1	.	TRBV5-1	16	TRBJ2-2	TGCGCCAGCAGCTTATCGACAGGGACGAACACCGGGGAGCTGTTTTTT	CASSLSTGTNTGELFF
TRBD1	.	TRBV6-5	14	TRBJ2-1	TGTGCCAGCAGTCCCGGACAGGCCTTCAATGAGCAGTTCTTC	CASSPGQAFNEQFF
.	.	TRBV6-5	15	TRBJ2-4	TGTGCCAGCAGTTACTCCCAGGGCCCCCAAAACATTCAGTACTTC	CASSYSQGPQNIQYF
TRBD2	.	TRBV6-1	18	TRBJ2-3	TGTGCCAGCAGTGAGGGCGCGTCTAGCGGGTCGAGCACAGATACGCAGTATTTT	CASSEGASSGSSTDTQYF
.	.	TRBV11-2	17	TRBJ2-1	TGTGCCAGCAGCTTAGTCTTACAGGGTGCGACTAGCAGAGAGCAGTTCTTC	CASSLVLQGATSREQFF
.	.	TRBV25-1	16	TRBJ1-2	TGTGCCAGCAGTGAATATATGAGGGGAGGGCAGGACGGCTACACCTTC	CASSEYMRGGQDGYTF
.	.	TRBV9	12	TRBJ1-2	TGTGCCAGCAGCGGCGAGCTATTGGGCTACACCTTC	CASSGELLGYTF
.	.	TRBV5-6	12	TRBJ1-2	TGTGCCAGCAGCTTGTTGGGGAAGGGCTACACCTTC	CASSLLGKGYTF
TRBD2	.	TRBV9	17	TRBJ2-1	TGTGCCAGCAGCGAGGGACTAGCGGGAGGGCCCTACAATGAGCAGTTCTTC	CASSEGLAGGPYNEQFF
.	once	TRBV6-6	15	TRBJ1-2	TGTGCCAGCACCCCTGCTTTTGTCGAGTCCTACGGCTACACCTTC	CASTPAFVESYGYTF
TRBD2	.	TRBV9	16	TRBJ2-1	TGTGCCAGCAGCGTAGCGTCGGGGACTAGCCACTCTGAGCAGTTCTTC	CASSVASGTSHSEQFF
.	.	TRBV7-8	15	TRBJ1-4	TGTGCCAGCAGCACCCCCCGACAGTTTAATGAAAAACTGTTTTTT	CASSTPRQFNEKLFF
.	once	TRBV5-4	15	TRBJ2-5	TGTGCCAGCAGCTTGGGTCAGGGAGAGATTGAGACCCAGTACTTC	CASSLGQGEIETQYF
.	.	TRBV5-1	16	TRBJ2-2	TGCGCCAGCAGCTTGACTAGCCCATCCATCTCCGGGGAGCTGTTTTTT	CASSLTSPSISGELFF
TRBD1	.	TRBV28	15	TRBJ2-4	TGTGCCAGCCGTAAACAGGGGCCGCGGGAAAACATTCAGTACTTC	CASRKQGPRENIQYF